The sequence of this T cell receptor (beta chain) was determined in a study of shared clonotypes between healthy human individuals. J gave up 7 bases and V 7 bases, and 7 bases lay outside the gene matches. CDR1 and CDR2 (germline): SGHRS, YFSETQ. There are 13 residues in the CDR3. Within Nashville, Tennessee resided all donors, each a Caucasian adult. Points from the study as a whole: The genetic and exposure-history diversity represented was limited by few donors.

Every subset had its genomic DNA shared out evenly among several immunoSEQ plates. Clones were read by immunoSEQ multiplex PCR, and TCRdb kept only the in-frame ones, dropping some. Here the sample spans 450,000 to 500,000 clones, approximately 80% being singletons. Remarks on this clone: What it recognizes is unknown.

Sequencing was carried out using PBMCs. The TCR was taken from a middle-aged woman in good health. Some clones in this sample may be carry-over from other donors' samples. This chain connects TRBV5-1 to TRBJ2-1; 8 nucleotides agree with TRBD2. The CDR3 spells CASQRESVNEQFF. CDR3 DNA: TGCGCCAGCCAGCGGGAGTCGGTAAATGAGCAGTTCTTC.